These T cell receptor beta chains were read from a single sample in a study of cytomegalovirus exposure and HLA in healthy donors. Assay used: immunoSEQ multiplex PCR; TCRdb lists only in-frame clones, some missing. The sample table sets out roughly 100,000 clones. Material: PBMCs. The source is a middle-aged man in good health and CMV-seronegative. Both conserved end residues are part of each CDR3. D genes are given only for firm matches.

J gene | V gene | D gene | CDR3 DNA | CDR3 protein
TRBJ1-1 | TRBV5-1 | - | TGCGCCAGCAGCACTCCGTGGGGAGGGAACACTGAAGCTTTCTTT | CASSTPWGGNTEAFF
TRBJ1-5 | TRBV19 | TRBD1 | TGTGCCAGTAGCCACGATCCGGGACAGGGCAATCAGCCCCAGCATTTT | CASSHDPGQGNQPQHF
TRBJ2-7 | TRBV2 | - | TGTGCCAGCGGTTCGGGGGAGCAGTACTTC | CASGSGEQYF
TRBJ2-4 | TRBV10-1 | - | TGCGCCAGCAGTGACGTGGGCAGCTTAGCCAAAAACATTCAGTACTTC | CASSDVGSLAKNIQYF
TRBJ2-7 | TRBV6-5 | - | TGTGCCAGCAGCCTACAGGGCTCCTACGAGCAGTACTTC | CASSLQGSYEQYF
TRBJ2-4 | TRBV4-2 | - | TGTGCCAGCAGCCCCCAGGTCCGAGAAAACATTCAGTACTTC | CASSPQVRENIQYF
TRBJ2-7 | TRBV15 | - | TGTGCCACCAGCAGAGAAGACAGTAGCTCCTACGAGCAGTACTTC | CATSREDSSSYEQYF
TRBJ1-1 | TRBV27 | - | TGTGCCAGCAGTTGGATGGGAGGGGAGGCAGCTTTCTTT | CASSWMGGEAAFF
TRBJ2-5 | TRBV13 | TRBD1 | TGTGCCAGCAGTCCGGGACAGGGCCAAGAGACCCAGTACTTC | CASSPGQGQETQYF
TRBJ1-1 | TRBV19 | - | TGTGCCAGTAGTATAGAGACAGATCGTAACACTGAAGCTTTCTTT | CASSIETDRNTEAFF
TRBJ2-1 | TRBV5-6 | - | TGTGCCAGCAGCAGTGGTGTACTCCGGCAGTTCTTC | CASSSGVLRQFF
TRBJ1-2 | TRBV21-1 | - | TGTGCCAGCAGGGGGACAGGGAATAACTATGGCTACACCTTC | CASRGTGNNYGYTF
TRBJ1-2 | TRBV19 | - | TGTGCCACCAGTTTGGCGGGAGGAAGCGCTGATGCTAACTATGGCTACACCTTC | CATSLAGGSADANYGYTF
TRBJ1-5 | TRBV7-2 | TRBD1 | TGTGCCAGCAGCTTAGGGGACAGTCCATCCCAGCCCCAGCATTTT | CASSLGDSPSQPQHF
TRBJ1-4 | TRBV4-3 | - | TGCGCCAGCAGCCAAGACAGGGCTACTAATGAAAAACTGTTTTTT | CASSQDRATNEKLFF
TRBJ2-7 | TRBV6-6 | TRBD1 | TGTGCCAGCAGACACGACAGGGTATTCTCCTACGAGCAGTACTTC | CASRHDRVFSYEQYF
TRBJ1-3 | TRBV9 | TRBD1 | TGTGCCAGCAGCGTTCTAGCGACAGGGGGAAACACCATATATTTT | CASSVLATGGNTIYF
TRBJ2-2 | TRBV4-1 | TRBD1 | TGCGCCAGCAGCCTGGGACAGGGGAACACCGGGGAGCTGTTTTTT | CASSLGQGNTGELFF
TRBJ2-1 | TRBV28 | - | TGTGCCAGCAGTATACAGGGCCGGAATGAGCAGTTCTTC | CASSIQGRNEQFF
TRBJ2-7 | TRBV27 | - | TGTGCCAGCAGCGTAGGCGGGGACAGTTACTACGAGCAGTACTTC | CASSVGGDSYYEQYF
TRBJ1-2 | TRBV27 | - | TGTGCCAGCAGCCCCAGTACGGGGGAGCAAGACTATGGCTACACCTTC | CASSPSTGEQDYGYTF
TRBJ2-2 | TRBV9 | TRBD2 | TGTGCCAGCAGCCCTCTAGCGGGAGGGCCAACCGGGGAGCTGTTTTTT | CASSPLAGGPTGELFF
TRBJ1-5 | TRBV11-2 | TRBD1 | TGTGCCAGCAGCTTGGGACAGGGGGGTAATAGTCAGCCCCAGCATTTT | CASSLGQGGNSQPQHF
TRBJ2-5 | TRBV29-1 | - | TGCAGCGCCGGGACTTCTCAAGAGACCCAGTACTTC | CSAGTSQETQYF
TRBJ2-3 | TRBV11-2 | TRBD2 | TGTGCCAGCAGCTTTGAGGGCGGGGGGGCGGCAGATACGCAGTATTTT | CASSFEGGGAADTQYF
TRBJ1-1 | TRBV5-1 | - | TGCGCCAGCAGCTTGGTAGCACCGAACACTGAAGCTTTCTTT | CASSLVAPNTEAFF
TRBJ1-3 | TRBV19 | TRBD1 | TGTGCCAGTAGGCACAGGGGACCGACCGCTGGAAACACCATATATTTT | CASRHRGPTAGNTIYF
TRBJ2-6 | TRBV5-5 | TRBD2 | TGTGCCAGCAGCCAGCCTAGCGGGAGTAACCGGCCTGGGGCCAACGTCCTGACTTTC | CASSQPSGSNRPGANVLTF
TRBJ2-2 | TRBV4-3 | - | TGCGCCAGCAGCCAAGACAGTTTCTTATGGCGGGCCGGGGAGCTGTTTTTT | CASSQDSFLWRAGELFF
TRBJ2-7 | TRBV27 | - | TGTGCCAGCAGACCGCCCTCGGGGGAGCAGTACTTC | CASRPPSGEQYF
TRBJ1-5 | TRBV4-1 | - | TGCGCCAGCAGCCCTCTGGGGGGGGCTAGTCAGCCCCAGCATTTT | CASSPLGGASQPQHF
TRBJ2-1 | TRBV15 | - | TGTGCCACCAGCAGCGACTTTGGTGAGCAGTTCTTC | CATSSDFGEQFF
TRBJ1-2 | TRBV7-9 | TRBD1 | TGTGCCAGCAGCTTAATGGGACAGCCGTCGGCCTACACCTTC | CASSLMGQPSAYTF
TRBJ2-1 | TRBV6-1 | - | TGTGCCAGCAGTGGGGGGCTGTACTACAATGAGCAGTTCTTC | CASSGGLYYNEQFF
TRBJ1-2 | TRBV7-2 | TRBD1 | TGTGCCAGCAGCTCCGGACAGGGCTATGGCTACACCTTC | CASSSGQGYGYTF
TRBJ2-3 | TRBV7-2 | TRBD2 | TGTGCCAGCAGCTTTGGTAGCGGGAGAACAGATACGCAGTATTTT | CASSFGSGRTDTQYF
TRBJ2-5 | TRBV29-1 | TRBD1 | TGCAGCGGCACCGGACAGGGGACAGAGACCCAGTACTTC | CSGTGQGTETQYF
TRBJ2-6 | TRBV4-3 | TRBD1 | TGCGCCAGCAGCCAGATGGGACAGACCTCTGGGGCCAACGTCCTGACTTTC | CASSQMGQTSGANVLTF
TRBJ2-7 | TRBV6-1 | - | TGTGCCAGCAGGCGGGTCCACGAGCAGTACTTC | CASRRVHEQYF
TRBJ1-1 | TRBV13 | TRBD1 | TGTGCCAGCCGACACGGGACAGGGTTCACTGAAGCTTTCTTT | CASRHGTGFTEAFF
TRBJ1-1 | TRBV18 | TRBD1 | TGTGCCAGCTCCTTGGGACAGGGGGGTACTGAAGCTTTCTTT | CASSLGQGGTEAFF
TRBJ2-4 | TRBV10-1 | TRBD1 | TGCGCCAGCAGTGCAGGGACAGGGACCTTAAGGATTCAGTACTTC | CASSAGTGTLRIQYF